This T cell receptor (beta chain) was observed in a study of blood T cell repertoires in COVID-19. Study background: From T cells, B-cell-depleted T cells, or PBMCs came the material, which was cDNA or gDNA.

Produced via immunoSEQ multiplex PCR; TCRdb's table is partial and in-frame only. The sample shows some 86,000 clones, about 84% of them seen only once. Sequences were obtained from peripheral blood. The TCR comes from a woman aged 65 to 85 with acute or convalescent COVID-19.

Here the CDR3 reads CASSYTGVDNTEAFF. CDR3 coding DNA: TGTGCCAGCAGTTACACGGGAGTAGACAACACTGAAGCTTTCTTT. J is TRBJ1-1 and V is TRBV6-5, with D uncertain. Germline V gene data show CDR1 as MNHEY and CDR2 as SVGAGI. Trimming pared 2 bases from V and 2 bases from J, leaving 12 bases between. CDR3 length equals 15 residues.